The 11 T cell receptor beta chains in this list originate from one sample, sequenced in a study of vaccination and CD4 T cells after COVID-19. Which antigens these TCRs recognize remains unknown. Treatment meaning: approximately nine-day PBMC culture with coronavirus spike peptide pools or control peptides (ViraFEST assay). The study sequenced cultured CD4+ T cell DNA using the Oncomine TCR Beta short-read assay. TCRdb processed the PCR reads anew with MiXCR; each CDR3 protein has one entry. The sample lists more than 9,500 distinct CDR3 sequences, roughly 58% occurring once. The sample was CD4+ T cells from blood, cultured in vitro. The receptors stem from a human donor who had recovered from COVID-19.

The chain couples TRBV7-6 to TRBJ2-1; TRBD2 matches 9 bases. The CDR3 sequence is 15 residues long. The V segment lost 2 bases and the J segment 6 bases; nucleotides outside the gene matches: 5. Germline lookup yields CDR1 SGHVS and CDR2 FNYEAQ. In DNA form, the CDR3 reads TGTGCCAGCAGCTTATGGGCGCGGGAGGGCAATGAGCAGTTCTTC. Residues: CASSLWAREGNEQFF.

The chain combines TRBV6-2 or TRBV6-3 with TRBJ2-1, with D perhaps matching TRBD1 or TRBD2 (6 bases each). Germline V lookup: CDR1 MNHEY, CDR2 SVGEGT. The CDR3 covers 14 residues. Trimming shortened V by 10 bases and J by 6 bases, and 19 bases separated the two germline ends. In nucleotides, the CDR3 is TGTGCCACCCTACCTTTAGGGGGGCTCAATGAGCAGTTCTTC. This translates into CATLPLGGLNEQFF.

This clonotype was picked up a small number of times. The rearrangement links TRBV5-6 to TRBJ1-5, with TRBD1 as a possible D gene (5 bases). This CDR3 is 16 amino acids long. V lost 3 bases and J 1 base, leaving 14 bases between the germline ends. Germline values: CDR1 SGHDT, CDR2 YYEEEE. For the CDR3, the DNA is TGTGCCAGCAGCTCCCGGGGCCGAGGGAGCAATCAGCCCCAGCATTTT. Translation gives CASSSRGRGSNQPQHF.

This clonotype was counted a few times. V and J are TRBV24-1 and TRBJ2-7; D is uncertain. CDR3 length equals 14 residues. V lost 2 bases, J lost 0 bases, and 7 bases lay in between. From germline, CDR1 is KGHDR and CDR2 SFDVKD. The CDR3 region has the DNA TGTGCCACCAGTGATTCGGGCAGCTCCTACGAGCAGTACTTC. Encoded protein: CATSDSGSSYEQYF.

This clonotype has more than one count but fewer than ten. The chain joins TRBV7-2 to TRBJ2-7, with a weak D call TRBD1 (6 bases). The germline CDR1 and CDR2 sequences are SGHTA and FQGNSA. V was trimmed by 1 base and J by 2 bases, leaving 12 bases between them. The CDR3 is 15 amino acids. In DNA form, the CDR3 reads TGTGCCAGCAGCTTAGGTCAGGGGTGGGCCTACGAGCAGTACTTC. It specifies CASSLGQGWAYEQYF. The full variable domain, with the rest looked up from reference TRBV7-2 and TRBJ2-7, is GAGVSQSPSNKVTEKGKDVELRCDPISGHTALYWYRQSLGQGLEFLIYFQGNSAPDKSGLPSDRFSAERTGGSVSTLTIQRTQQEDSAVYLCASSLGQGWAYEQYFGPGTRLTVT.

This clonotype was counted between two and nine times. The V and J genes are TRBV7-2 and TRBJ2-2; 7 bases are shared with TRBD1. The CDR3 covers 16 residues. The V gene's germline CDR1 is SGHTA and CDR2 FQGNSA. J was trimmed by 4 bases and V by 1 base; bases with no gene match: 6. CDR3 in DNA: TGTGCCAGCAGCTTAGGAGGGGGCGAGGGCACCGGGGAGCTGTTTTTT. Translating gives CASSLGGGEGTGELFF.

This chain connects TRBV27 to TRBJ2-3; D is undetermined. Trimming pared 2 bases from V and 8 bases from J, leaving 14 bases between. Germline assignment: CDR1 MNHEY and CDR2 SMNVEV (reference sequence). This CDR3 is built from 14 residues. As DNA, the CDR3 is TGTGCCAGCAGTTTACGGCTAGGGTATGGTACGCAGTATTTT. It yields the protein CASSLRLGYGTQYF.

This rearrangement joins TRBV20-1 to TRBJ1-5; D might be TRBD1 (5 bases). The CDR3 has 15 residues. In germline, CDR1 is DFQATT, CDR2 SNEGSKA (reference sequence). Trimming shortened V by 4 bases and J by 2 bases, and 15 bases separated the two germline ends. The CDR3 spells CSATPGNWGNQPQHF. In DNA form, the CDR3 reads TGCAGTGCTACACCAGGGAATTGGGGCAATCAGCCCCAGCATTTT.

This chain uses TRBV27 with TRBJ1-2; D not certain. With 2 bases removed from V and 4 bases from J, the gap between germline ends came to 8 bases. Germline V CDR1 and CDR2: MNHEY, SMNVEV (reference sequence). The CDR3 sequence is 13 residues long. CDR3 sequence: CASSLTGLYGYTF. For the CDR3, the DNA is TGTGCCAGCAGTTTAACGGGTCTCTATGGCTACACCTTC.

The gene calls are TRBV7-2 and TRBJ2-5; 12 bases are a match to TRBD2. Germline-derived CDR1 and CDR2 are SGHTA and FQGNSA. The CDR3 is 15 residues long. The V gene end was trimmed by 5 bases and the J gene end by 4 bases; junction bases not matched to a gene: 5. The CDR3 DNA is TGTGCCAGCAGCCCGACTAGCGGGAGATTAGAGACCCAGTACTTC. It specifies CASSPTSGRLETQYF.

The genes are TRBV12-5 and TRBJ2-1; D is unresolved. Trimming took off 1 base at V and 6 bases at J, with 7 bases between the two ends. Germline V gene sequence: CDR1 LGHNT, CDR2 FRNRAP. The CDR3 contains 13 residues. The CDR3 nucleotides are TGTGCTAGTGGTTTGGCACAGATCAATGAGCAGTTCTTC. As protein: CASGLAQINEQFF.